This T cell receptor beta chain was retrieved from a study of blood T cell repertoires in COVID-19. Overall study context: The United States, Italy and Spain supplied acute and convalescent COVID-19 samples.

Participants had their cohort set by participant-reported clinical history. Assay used: immunoSEQ multiplex PCR; TCRdb lists only in-frame clones, some missing. The data hold about 270,000 clones, with 80% to 90% observed a single time. This CDR3 contains 14 residues. The germline V gene encodes CDR1 MDHEN and CDR2 SYDVKM. The V segment lost 6 bases and the J segment 3 bases; nucleotides outside the gene matches: 7. The gene calls are TRBV28 and TRBJ1-2; 7 bases agree with TRBD1. Sequenced sample: PBMCs or T cells enriched from blood (not recorded which). The source is a woman aged 18-30 years who had recovered from COVID-19. The DNA of the CDR3 is TGTGCCAGCAGAGTCACAGGGGAATACTATGGCTACACCTTC. Encoded protein: CASRVTGEYYGYTF.